The 23 T cell receptor beta chains given below trace back to one sample, sequenced in a study of blood T cell repertoires in COVID-19. TCRdb keeps only in-frame clones here, not all; method: immunoSEQ multiplex PCR. The data contain 100,000 to 120,000 clones, 70% to 90% of them singletons. The sequenced material came from peripheral blood. The receptors were gathered from a human donor in a cohort sampled during active COVID-19.

The V gene is TRBV25-1, the J gene TRBJ2-1; 10 bases map to TRBD2. Germline lookup yields CDR1 MGHDK and CDR2 SYGVNS. The CDR3 is 17 amino acids. V shed 1 base, J shed 9 bases, and the junction held 12 bases outside the gene matches. CDR3 DNA: TGTGCCAGCAGTGAATCTTCTAGCGGGAGTGAGGTCGGTGAGCAGTTCTTC. Its translation is CASSESSSGSEVGEQFF.

The rearrangement uses TRBV5-1 and TRBJ2-5, with 13 positions matching TRBD2. The CDR3 has 16 residues. Trimming cost V 5 bases and J 5 bases; bases outside gene matches: 9. Germline V gene sequence: CDR1 SGHRS, CDR2 YFSETQ. CDR3 amino acids: CASSTSGRAGAETQYF. The DNA of the CDR3 is TGCGCCAGCAGTACTAGCGGGAGGGCCGGTGCCGAGACCCAGTACTTC.

The chain joins TRBV5-1 to TRBJ1-1; 7 bases align to TRBD1. Germline V gene sequence: CDR1 SGHRS, CDR2 YFSETQ. Trimming took 4 bases from V and 2 from J; bases not matched to a gene: 8. This CDR3 has 15 residues. The CDR3 loop is CASSRVDRDNTEAFF. The CDR3 coding sequence is TGCGCCAGCAGCCGGGTCGACAGGGACAACACTGAAGCTTTCTTT.

V is TRBV25-1 and J is TRBJ1-2, with TRBD1 identical over 8 bases. CDR3 length equals 14 residues. V was pared by 4 bases and J by 4 bases, with 5 bases of the junction left unmatched. Germline lookup yields CDR1 MGHDK and CDR2 SYGVNS. CDR3 amino acids: CASSGLQGGYGYTF. CDR3 coding DNA: TGTGCCAGCAGTGGGCTACAGGGGGGCTATGGCTACACCTTC.

The chain recombines TRBV27 with TRBJ2-5; the D gene is possibly TRBD1 (6 bases). The V gene's germline CDR1 is MNHEY and CDR2 SMNVEV (reference sequence). Trimming pared 3 bases from V and 5 bases from J, leaving 22 bases between. The CDR3 spans 17 residues. CDR3 amino acids: CASSFLGLGRGGETQYF. CDR3 in DNA: TGTGCCAGCAGTTTTCTGGGTCTGGGCAGGGGCGGGGAGACCCAGTACTTC.

J is TRBJ1-1 and V is TRBV6-1; D remains unclear. Per germline, CDR1 MNHNS and CDR2 SASEGT. V was cut by 3 bases and J by 3 bases, with 5 bases left in between. This CDR3 has 12 amino acids. Here the CDR3 DNA reads TGTGCCAGCAGTGACCGTTACACTGAAGCTTTCTTT. As protein: CASSDRYTEAFF.

V gene TRBV30 combines with J gene TRBJ2-5; D not certain. The CDR3 sequence is 13 residues long. V was cut by 0 bases and J by 1 base, with 6 bases left in between. CDR1 and CDR2 (germline): GTSNPN, SVGIG (reference sequence). In nucleotides, the CDR3 is TGTGCCTGGAGTGTACAGATCCAAGAGACCCAGTACTTC. Translated, it gives CAWSVQIQETQYF.

This clone has a handful of counts. The chain joins TRBV5-1 to TRBJ2-3, with 7 bases matching TRBD2. Germline lookup yields CDR1 SGHRS and CDR2 YFSETQ. J lost 2 bases, V lost 2 bases, and 11 bases had no gene match. The CDR3 spans 17 residues. CDR3 nucleotides: TGCGCCAGCAGCTTTGGGCCGGAGCGGGGCTACACAGATACGCAGTATTTT. Translated, it gives CASSFGPERGYTDTQYF. The full variable domain, completed using reference TRBV5-1 and TRBJ2-3, is KAGVTQTPRYLIKTRGQQVTLSCSPISGHRSVSWYQQTPGQGLQFLFEYFSETQRNKGNFPGRFSGRQFSNSRSEMNVSTLELGDSALYLCASSFGPERGYTDTQYFGPGTRLTVL.

J is TRBJ2-7 and V is TRBV7-6, with 15 bases matching TRBD2. This CDR3 has 16 residues. Unmatched junction bases numbered 8, after V lost 4 bases and J lost 7 bases. Looked up from germline, CDR1 is SGHVS and CDR2 is FNYEAQ. The CDR3: CASSSSGLAGGGEQYF. The DNA for the CDR3 is TGTGCCAGCAGCTCCTCGGGACTAGCGGGGGGAGGGGAGCAGTACTTC. The full variable domain, in which reference TRBV7-6 and TRBJ2-7 provide the parts outside the CDR3, is GAGVSQSPRYKVTKRGQDVALRCDPISGHVSLYWYRQALGQGPEFLTYFNYEAQQDKSGLPNDRFSAERPEGSISTLTIQRTEQRDSAMYRCASSSSGLAGGGEQYFGPGTRLTVT.

The gene calls are TRBV30 and TRBJ2-2; TRBD1 matches at 12 bases. From germline, CDR1 is GTSNPN and CDR2 SVGIG (reference sequence). There are 17 residues in the CDR3. The trim removed 2 bases at V and 7 bases at J, leaving 11 bases unmatched. CDR3 protein: CAWSRVEGQGAHGELFF. The CDR3 coding sequence is TGTGCCTGGAGTCGGGTGGAGGGACAGGGGGCTCACGGGGAGCTGTTTTTT.

The chain has TRBV19 and TRBJ2-2; 9 bases agree with TRBD2. Germline V CDR1 and CDR2: LNHDA, SQIVND (reference sequence). The V gene end was trimmed by 6 bases and the J gene end by 5 bases; junction bases not matched to a gene: 7. This CDR3 has 15 residues. CDR3 DNA sequence: TGTGCCAGTAGGCGGGAGGGCCCAAGGACCGGGGAGCTGTTTTTT. Its protein is CASRREGPRTGELFF.

In its sample, this clone was seen once. The rearrangement uses TRBV18 and TRBJ2-7, with D tentatively TRBD2 (5 bases). The V gene lost 0 bases and the J gene lost 2 bases, with 8 bases spanning the gap. The CDR3 has 14 amino acids. Germline V CDR1 and CDR2: KGHSH, LQKENI. The CDR3 loop reads CASSPPEDPYEQYF. CDR3 DNA sequence: TGTGCCAGCTCACCACCGGAGGATCCCTACGAGCAGTACTTC.

This rearrangement joins TRBV5-1 to TRBJ2-7; 8 positions match TRBD1. The CDR3 covers 12 residues. V was clipped by 4 bases and J by 6 bases; unmatched bases: 3. Per the germline V gene, CDR1 is SGHRS and CDR2 is YFSETQ. This CDR3 reads CASSPGTGEQYF. CDR3 coding DNA: TGCGCCAGCAGCCCCGGGACAGGCGAGCAGTACTTC.

The chain joins TRBV5-1 to TRBJ1-4; 9 bases align to TRBD1. The germline V gene has CDR1 SGHRS and CDR2 YFSETQ. Trimming took 5 bases from V and 7 from J; bases not matched to a gene: 9. This CDR3 spans 15 amino acids. The chain's CDR3 is CASSYGTGNGEKLFF. The CDR3 bases are TGCGCCAGCAGTTACGGGACAGGGAATGGTGAAAAACTGTTTTTT.

The chain carries TRBV5-4 and TRBJ2-7; perhaps TRBD1 as D (6 bases). CDR3 length: 14 amino acids. Germline V gene sequence: CDR1 SGHNT, CDR2 YYREEE (reference sequence). V shed 0 bases and J shed 4 bases, with 11 bases lying between them. The CDR3 DNA reads as TGTGCCAGCAGCTTGGGAGGGGGTCAATACGAGCAGTACTTC. This codes for CASSLGGGQYEQYF.

The V and J genes are TRBV9 and TRBJ2-7; 7 bases match TRBD1. Germline CDR1 and CDR2: SGDLS and YYNGEE. The J segment lost 3 bases and the V segment lost 0 bases, leaving 6 bases of the junction unmatched. The CDR3 has 15 residues. The CDR3 sequence: CASSVGEGAVYEQYF. DNA for the CDR3: TGTGCCAGCAGCGTAGGCGAGGGGGCGGTCTACGAGCAGTACTTC.

This chain connects TRBV4-2 to TRBJ1-4; D gene uncertain. CDR3 size: 16 residues. The germline CDR1 and CDR2 sequences are LGHNA and YNFKEQ. Trimming took 4 bases from V and 2 from J, leaving 14 bases between them. The CDR3 reads CASSRLSLSTNEKLFF. In DNA, the CDR3 is TGTGCCAGCAGCCGTCTTTCTCTAAGCACTAATGAAAAACTGTTTTTT.

The chain couples TRBV15 to TRBJ2-1, with D possibly being TRBD1 (6 bases). The CDR3 extends over 14 amino acids. Trimming took off 9 bases at V and 1 base at J, with 13 bases between the two ends. Per the germline V gene, CDR1 is LNHNV and CDR2 is YYDKDF (reference sequence). The CDR3 loop is CATGAGGSYNEQFF. The CDR3, as DNA: TGTGCCACGGGGGCGGGCGGGTCCTACAATGAGCAGTTCTTC.

This clone was recorded a few times. The chain couples TRBV2 to TRBJ2-2; 13 bases agree with TRBD2. Germline CDR1 and CDR2: SNHLY and FYNNEI. The V gene end was trimmed by 6 bases and the J gene end by 13 bases; junction bases not matched to a gene: 8. The CDR3 length is 14 residues. The CDR3: CASRGLAGPSVLFF. CDR3 nucleotides: TGTGCCAGCAGGGGACTAGCGGGGCCCTCGGTGCTGTTTTTT.

The V call is TRBV7-9, the J call TRBJ1-5; possibly TRBD1 for D (5 bases). The CDR3 totals 13 residues. Germline assignment: CDR1 SEHNR and CDR2 FQNEAQ (reference sequence). The ends were cut back, 5 bases at V and 5 bases at J, with 10 bases in the middle. CDR3: CASSGTWDQPQHF. In DNA form, the CDR3 reads TGTGCCAGCAGCGGGACTTGGGATCAGCCCCAGCATTTT.

The table lists this clone with a few counts. V usage is TRBV2 and J usage is TRBJ2-4; TRBD1 agrees at 7 bases. J lost 0 bases, V lost 4 bases, and 3 bases had no gene match. This CDR3 is built from 15 residues. Germline V lookup: CDR1 SNHLY, CDR2 FYNNEI. The CDR3: CASSGTGTAKNIQYF. The CDR3, as DNA: TGTGCCAGCAGTGGGACAGGAACAGCCAAAAACATTCAGTACTTC.

This rearrangement joins TRBV28 to TRBJ2-7; TRBD2 aligns across 11 bases. CDR1 is MDHEN and CDR2 is SYDVKM in the germline V gene. J gave up 3 bases and V 2 bases, and 9 bases lay outside the gene matches. The CDR3 consists of 17 residues. CDR3 residues: CASSLPPTSGRFYEQYF. CDR3 bases: TGTGCCAGCAGTTTACCCCCCACTAGCGGGAGATTCTACGAGCAGTACTTC.

J is TRBJ2-7 and V is TRBV11-2; D is unresolved. Between the trimmed V and J ends, which lost 8 bases and 0 bases, there was a span of 14 bases. The CDR3 extends over 14 amino acids. Per the germline V gene, CDR1 is SGHAT and CDR2 is FQNNGV. This CDR3 reads CASQSDTNSYEQYF. CDR3 coding DNA: TGTGCCAGCCAGTCCGACACAAACTCCTACGAGCAGTACTTC.